This is a list of T cell receptor beta chains from one sample in a study of technical replicates of blood from several donors. Clones were read by immunoSEQ multiplex PCR, and TCRdb kept only the in-frame ones, dropping some. The table has 45,000 to 60,000 clones, roughly nine tenths seen once. The sequencing input was PBMCs. The receptor set was obtained from a human donor in good health. Some clones in this sample may be carry-over from other donors' samples. The conserved cysteine and the conserved F or W are not part of the CDR3 here.

>TRBV18|TRBJ2-3
ASSPNLLAGGSTDTQY
>TRBV6-1|TRBJ2-7
ASMGRDFYEQY
>TRBV20-1|TRBJ2-3
SGRGSGTQY
>TRBV6-5|TRBJ2-3
ASSYSAYTDTQY
>TRBV7-2|TRBJ2-2
ASSPWGRANTGELF
>TRBV6-1|TRBJ2-5
ASSEAAGQGQDQY
>TRBV19|TRBJ1-1
ASTPGTGGFTEAF
>TRBV9|TRBJ1-4
ASSGTGSAEKLF
>TRBV30|TRBJ1-2
AWSVVSGGGYT
>TRBV13|TRBJ1-6
ASSLAPGGNSPLH
>TRBV5-6|TRBJ2-3
ASSPQAHTDTQY
>TRBV6-5|TRBJ1-5
ASSASGTGFEPQH
>TRBV29-1|TRBJ1-1
SVSGQGLTNTEAF
>TRBV25-1|TRBJ2-2
ASSRTSGANTGELF
>TRBV7-2|TRBJ2-3
ASSLLAEPSTDTQY
>TRBV5-4|TRBJ2-3
ASSLGDFTDTQY
>TRBV30|TRBJ2-3
AWGTSGMQY
>TRBV7-2|TRBJ2-7
ASSLRAGGNEQY
>TRBV7-8|TRBJ2-7
ASSIGQQTSEQY
>TRBV5-1|TRBJ1-2
ASSLGGVYGYT
>TRBV28|TRBJ2-7
ASPPVGLARAYEQY
>TRBV4-3|TRBJ1-6
ASSQDVTHNSPLH
>TRBV2|TRBJ2-7
ASSGRGHSYEQY
>TRBV12-5|TRBJ1-5
ASGLGAGQPQH
>TRBV7-2|TRBJ1-2
ASSQDSLSYT
>TRBV5-1|TRBJ2-7
ASSSTGQGGWYEQY
>TRBV5-1|TRBJ1-1
ASSGKRAYPRDTEAF
>TRBV9|TRBJ2-7
ASSLGQDSSYEQY
>TRBV5-8|TRBJ2-7
ASTPPTKDRAGIYEQY
>TRBV13|TRBJ2-1
ASSLSSGGAYNEQF
>TRBV7-9|TRBJ2-7
ASSSTGDRDSYEQY
>TRBV7-2|TRBJ2-7
ASSLRADVGASSYEQY
>TRBV5-1|TRBJ1-3
ASSLSGVSSGNTIY